The present T cell receptor (beta chain) was sequenced within a study of blood T cell repertoires in COVID-19. As for the study in general: Whether acute or convalescent, the COVID-19 samples came from the United States, Italy and Spain. Sources were T cells, B-cell-depleted T cells, or PBMCs; the material itself was cDNA or gDNA.

This CDR3 comprises 15 residues. Germline trimming cut 4 bases from V and 3 bases from J; bases unmatched to any gene: 4. Germline values: CDR1 KGHDR, CDR2 SFDVKD. Original processing notes: It was from reference gene primer amplification that nucleated cell counts were estimated. Profiling relied on immunoSEQ multiplex PCR, and the TCRdb table lists in-frame clones only, not all of them. Clone size and the V and J calls come from that table; the DNA yielded D and trimming. The sample consists of about 150,000 clones, approximately 86% of them appearing once. Sequencing was performed on peripheral blood. The chain uses TRBV24-1 and TRBJ2-3; 9 bases map to TRBD2. This clonotype was sampled from a man aged 65 to 79 with acute or convalescent COVID-19. The CDR3 DNA reads TGTGCCACCAGTGAGAGCGGGAGGAAGACAGATACGCAGTATTTT. It encodes CATSESGRKTDTQYF.